The source of this TCR beta chain is a study of blood T cell repertoires in COVID-19. Study-level information: The analysed material was cDNA or gDNA that came from T cells, B-cell-depleted T cells, or PBMCs.

The CDR3 length is 13 residues. Trimming cost V 6 bases and J 12 bases; bases outside gene matches: 10. The V gene's germline CDR1 is KGHSH and CDR2 LQKENI. Seattle's enrolled individuals joined amid active infection and were then monitored longitudinally. This clone has more than one count but fewer than ten. Per the authors' pipeline: The assay estimated nucleated cells by amplifying reference gene primers. Clones were sequenced by immunoSEQ multiplex PCR, and TCRdb holds only the in-frame ones, with some missing. V and J calls and clone size come straight from that table; D and trimming were deduced from the DNA. The sample lists roughly 70,000 clones, 76% occurring once.

The chain joins TRBV18 to TRBJ1-2, with 10 bases that match TRBD1. The sequencing sample was made of peripheral blood. This receptor was obtained from a man aged 55 to 70 with COVID-19, enrolled during active disease. The CDR3 DNA is TGTGCCAGCTCCCTTTTGGCCGGGACAGGGGACACCTTC. Its translation: CASSLLAGTGDTF.